This TCR beta chain was captured in a study of cytomegalovirus exposure and HLA in healthy donors. A few counts support this clone. Its antigen is not known. Study-level findings and limits: Clonal expansion was found to be greater in HLA-associated TCR beta chains than in equally common others in a later analysis. A prior analysis recorded that most TCR beta V segments were productive about 90% or about 30% of the time. Associated with cytomegalovirus, according to the listing, were around 160 TCR beta chains. TCR beta sequences numbering 16,951 were associated with HLA alleles at 0.05 false discovery rate in a later analysis.

Amplification used 60 Vbeta primers and 13 Jbeta primers. Here immunoSEQ multiplex PCR was the method, and the copy in TCRdb shows in-frame clones only, minus some. Of 100,000 or so clones in the sample, around 80% were seen once. Sequencing was carried out using PBMCs. The clonotype originates from a man younger than 35 in good health and CMV-seronegative.

The CDR3 region has the DNA TGTGCCAGCAGCCGGGACTCCAATGAGCAGTTCTTC. This codes for CASSRDSNEQFF. The rearrangement uses TRBV5-4 and TRBJ2-1; possible D gene TRBD2, 6 bases. Per germline, CDR1 SGHNT and CDR2 YYREEE (reference sequence). The CDR3 contains 12 residues. V lost 4 bases, J lost 6 bases, and 8 bases lay in between.